This T cell receptor beta chain was identified during a study of cytomegalovirus exposure and HLA in healthy donors. For the study at large: A prior analysis found 117 million unique TCR beta sequences from about 179 million T cells.

PCR was performed using 60 Vbeta and 13 Jbeta primers. Only in-frame clones appear in the TCRdb table, and some are missing; sequencing was by immunoSEQ multiplex PCR. The sample lists hundreds of thousands of clones; 70% to 85% were seen once. The TCR was taken from a woman between 40 and 55 years old in good health and CMV-seronegative. The sequenced material came from PBMCs.

The CDR3: CASSSPSSGSYNEQFF. CDR3 sequence (DNA): TGTGCCAGCAGTTCCCCCTCTAGCGGGAGCTACAATGAGCAGTTCTTC. This chain links TRBV27 with TRBJ2-1, with 10 bases fitting TRBD2. CDR1 is MNHEY, CDR2 SMNVEV, per germline (reference sequence). With V trimmed by 4 bases and J by 3 bases, 6 bases remained unmatched. This CDR3 comprises 16 residues.